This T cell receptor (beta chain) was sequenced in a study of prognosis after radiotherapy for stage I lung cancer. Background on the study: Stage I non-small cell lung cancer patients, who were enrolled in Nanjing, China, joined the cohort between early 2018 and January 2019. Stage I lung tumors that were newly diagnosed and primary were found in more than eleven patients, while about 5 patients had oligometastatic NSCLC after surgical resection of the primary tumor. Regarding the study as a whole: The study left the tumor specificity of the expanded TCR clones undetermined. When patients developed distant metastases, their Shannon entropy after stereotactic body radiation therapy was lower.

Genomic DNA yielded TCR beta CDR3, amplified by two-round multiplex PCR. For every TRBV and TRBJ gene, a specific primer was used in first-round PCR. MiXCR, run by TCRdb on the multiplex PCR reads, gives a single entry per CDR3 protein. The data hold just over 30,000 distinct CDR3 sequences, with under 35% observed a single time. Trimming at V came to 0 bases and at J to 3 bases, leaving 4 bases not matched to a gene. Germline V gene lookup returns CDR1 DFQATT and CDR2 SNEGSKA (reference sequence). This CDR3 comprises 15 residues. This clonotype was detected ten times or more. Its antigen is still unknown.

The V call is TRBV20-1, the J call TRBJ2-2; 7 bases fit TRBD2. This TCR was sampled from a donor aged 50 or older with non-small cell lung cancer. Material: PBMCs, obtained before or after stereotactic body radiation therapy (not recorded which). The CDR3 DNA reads TGCAGTGCTAGAGATCCGGGGGGAGACACCGGGGAGCTGTTTTTT. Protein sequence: CSARDPGGDTGELFF.